This entry concerns a single T cell receptor (beta chain). What it binds is not known. These data originate in a study of CD8 T cell repertoires and HIV-1 epitope variants. Turning to the study itself: Separate wells received one of Twenty-five Gag or Nef variant peptides. 1M T cells were kept uncultured as a baseline.

Sequencing of TCR beta CDR3 used immunoSEQ survey depth. TCRdb keeps only in-frame clones here, not all; method: immunoSEQ multiplex PCR. The sample yields about 5,400 clones, about 66% seen once. The sequence derives from a male donor with HIV. The material sequenced was cultured CD8+ T cells derived from PBMCs.

CDR3 sequence: CASSLTSSGRPWGYTF. In DNA, the CDR3 is TGCGCCAGCAGCTTGACCTCGTCCGGACGCCCCTGGGGCTACACCTTC. V and J are TRBV5-1 and TRBJ1-2; D remains ambiguous. CDR1 is SGHRS, CDR2 YFSETQ, per germline. The CDR3 totals 16 residues. The germline V and J ends were trimmed by 1 base and 8 bases, with 21 bases remaining between them.